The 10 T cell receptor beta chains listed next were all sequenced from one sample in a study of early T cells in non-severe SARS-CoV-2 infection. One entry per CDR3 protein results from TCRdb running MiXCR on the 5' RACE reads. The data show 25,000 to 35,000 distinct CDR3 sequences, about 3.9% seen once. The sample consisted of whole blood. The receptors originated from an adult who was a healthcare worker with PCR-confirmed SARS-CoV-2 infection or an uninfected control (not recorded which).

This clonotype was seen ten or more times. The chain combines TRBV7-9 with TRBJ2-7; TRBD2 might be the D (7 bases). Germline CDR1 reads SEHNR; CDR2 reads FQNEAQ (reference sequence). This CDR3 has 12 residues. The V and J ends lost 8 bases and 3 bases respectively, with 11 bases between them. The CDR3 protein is CASSRGGYEQYF. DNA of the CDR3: TGTGCCAGCTCGAGGGGGGGCTACGAGCAGTACTTC.

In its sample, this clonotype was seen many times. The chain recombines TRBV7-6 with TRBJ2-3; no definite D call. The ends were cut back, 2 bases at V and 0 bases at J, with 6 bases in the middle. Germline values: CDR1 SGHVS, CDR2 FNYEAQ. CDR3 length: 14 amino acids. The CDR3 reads CASSLSASTDTQYF. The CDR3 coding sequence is TGTGCCAGCAGCTTATCAGCTAGCACAGATACGCAGTATTTT.

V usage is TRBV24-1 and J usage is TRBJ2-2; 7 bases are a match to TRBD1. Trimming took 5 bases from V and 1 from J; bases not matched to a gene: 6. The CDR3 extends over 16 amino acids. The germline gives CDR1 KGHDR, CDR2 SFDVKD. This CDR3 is CATSGSTGKNTGELFF. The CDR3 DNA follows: TGTGCCACCAGTGGATCGACAGGGAAGAACACCGGGGAGCTGTTTTTT.

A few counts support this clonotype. CDR3 nucleotides: TGTGCCAGCAGTAGAGACCGGGACATTGAGACCCAGTACTTC. Translated: CASSRDRDIETQYF. V is TRBV2 and J is TRBJ2-5; TRBD1 might be the D (6 bases). CDR3 size: 14 residues. Germline CDR1 reads SNHLY; CDR2 reads FYNNEI. The V and J ends lost 5 bases and 5 bases respectively, with 15 bases between them.

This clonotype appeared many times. The CDR3 loop reads CASSPAGGVMNTEAFF. The CDR3 bases are TGTGCCAGCAGCCCGGCCGGAGGTGTCATGAACACTGAAGCTTTCTTT. This chain connects TRBV12-3 or TRBV12-4 to TRBJ1-1; no clear D. The CDR3 sequence is 16 residues long. V was shortened by 6 bases and J by 0 bases, with 17 bases between the two germline ends.

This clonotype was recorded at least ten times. The CDR3, as DNA: TGTGCCAGCAGCGCCGCCGCGACTAGCGTCTACGAGCAGTACTTC. Encoded protein: CASSAAATSVYEQYF. The chain uses TRBV5-4 and TRBJ2-7; 8 bases are a match to TRBD2. The germline V gene encodes CDR1 SGHNT and CDR2 YYREEE (reference sequence). This CDR3 has 15 residues. V was clipped by 4 bases and J by 3 bases; unmatched bases: 9.

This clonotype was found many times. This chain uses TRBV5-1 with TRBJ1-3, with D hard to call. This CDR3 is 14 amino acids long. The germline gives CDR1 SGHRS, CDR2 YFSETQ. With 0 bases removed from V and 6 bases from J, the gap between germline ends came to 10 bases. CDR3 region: CASSLVGSENTIYF. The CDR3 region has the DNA TGCGCCAGCAGCTTGGTAGGAAGCGAAAACACCATATATTTT.

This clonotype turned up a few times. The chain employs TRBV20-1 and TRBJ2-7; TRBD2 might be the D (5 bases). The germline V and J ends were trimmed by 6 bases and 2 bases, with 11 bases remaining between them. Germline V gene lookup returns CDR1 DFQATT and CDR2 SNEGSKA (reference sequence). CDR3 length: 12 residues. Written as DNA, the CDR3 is TGCAGTGCCTCGAGCGGAGCCTACGAGCAGTACTTC. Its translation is CSASSGAYEQYF.

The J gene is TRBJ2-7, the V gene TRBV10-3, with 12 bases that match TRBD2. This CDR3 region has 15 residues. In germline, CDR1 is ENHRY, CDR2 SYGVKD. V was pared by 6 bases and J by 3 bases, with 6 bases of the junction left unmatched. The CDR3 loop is CAIRKLAGGYYEQYF. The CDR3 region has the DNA TGTGCCATCAGAAAACTAGCGGGAGGATACTACGAGCAGTACTTC.

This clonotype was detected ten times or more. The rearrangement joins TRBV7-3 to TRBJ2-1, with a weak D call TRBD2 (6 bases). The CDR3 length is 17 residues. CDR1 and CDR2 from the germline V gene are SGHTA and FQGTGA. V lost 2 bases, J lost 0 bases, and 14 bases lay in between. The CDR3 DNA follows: TGTGCCAGCAGCTTAGTGGGGGGACGATACTCCTACAATGAGCAGTTCTTC. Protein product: CASSLVGGRYSYNEQFF.